This is a list of T cell receptor beta chains from one sample in a study of cytomegalovirus exposure and HLA in healthy donors. Only in-frame clones appear in the TCRdb table, and some are missing; sequencing was by immunoSEQ multiplex PCR. The repertoire holds tens of thousands of clones, with around nine tenths as singletons. The sample was PBMCs. The source is a man aged 25 to 40 in good health and CMV-seropositive. Each CDR3 is given with its conserved first and last residue. The D gene is left open where the match is weak. Not all rows give a size; the values are once, few, many and, for expanded clones, a class.

cdr3_aa: CASSLQGISDTQYF; cdr3_nt: TGTGCCAGCAGCCTACAGGGCATCTCAGATACGCAGTATTTT; v_call: TRBV14; j_call: TRBJ2-3; d_call: -; clone_size: -
cdr3_aa: CASSPGESYEQYF; cdr3_nt: TGCGCCAGCAGCCCCGGGGAGTCCTACGAGCAGTACTTC; v_call: TRBV5-1; j_call: TRBJ2-7; d_call: -; clone_size: -
cdr3_aa: CATSRGLAGVQDTQYF; cdr3_nt: TGTGCCACCAGCAGAGGACTAGCGGGAGTCCAAGATACGCAGTATTTT; v_call: TRBV15; j_call: TRBJ2-3; d_call: TRBD2; clone_size: -
cdr3_aa: CASSQQGAAGYTF; cdr3_nt: TGTGCCAGCAGTCAACAGGGGGCTGCTGGCTACACCTTC; v_call: TRBV28; j_call: TRBJ1-2; d_call: TRBD1; clone_size: -
cdr3_aa: CASSLNRERSTDTQYF; cdr3_nt: TGTGCCAGCAGCTTGAACAGGGAAAGAAGCACAGATACGCAGTATTTT; v_call: TRBV5-4; j_call: TRBJ2-3; d_call: -; clone_size: -
cdr3_aa: CASSLWGVRGNTEAFF; cdr3_nt: TGTGCCAGCAGCTTATGGGGGGTAAGAGGGAACACTGAAGCTTTCTTT; v_call: TRBV27; j_call: TRBJ1-1; d_call: -; clone_size: -
cdr3_aa: CASSSSYAYNEQFF; cdr3_nt: TGTGCCAGCAGTTCCAGTTACGCCTACAATGAGCAGTTCTTC; v_call: TRBV25-1; j_call: TRBJ2-1; d_call: -; clone_size: once
cdr3_aa: CATKKEVFDRAGGYTF; cdr3_nt: TGTGCCACCAAGAAAGAAGTTTTTGACAGGGCGGGTGGCTACACCTTC; v_call: TRBV15; j_call: TRBJ1-2; d_call: TRBD1; clone_size: -
cdr3_aa: CSAMGDNEQFF; cdr3_nt: TGCAGTGCTATGGGCGACAATGAGCAGTTCTTC; v_call: TRBV20-1; j_call: TRBJ2-1; d_call: -; clone_size: -
cdr3_aa: CASSELKTGRAEAFF; cdr3_nt: TGCGCCAGCAGTGAGTTAAAGACAGGGCGAGCTGAAGCTTTCTTT; v_call: TRBV10-1; j_call: TRBJ1-1; d_call: TRBD1; clone_size: -
cdr3_aa: CASSYVRGGETQYF; cdr3_nt: TGTGCCAGCAGTTACGTTAGGGGGGGGGAGACCCAGTACTTC; v_call: TRBV6-6; j_call: TRBJ2-5; d_call: -; clone_size: -
cdr3_aa: CASSLLGQANEKLFF; cdr3_nt: TGTGCCAGCTCACTCCTGGGACAGGCGAATGAAAAACTGTTTTTT; v_call: TRBV18; j_call: TRBJ1-4; d_call: TRBD1; clone_size: -
cdr3_aa: CASIEASGYYNEQFF; cdr3_nt: TGTGCCAGCATTGAGGCTAGCGGGTACTACAATGAGCAGTTCTTC; v_call: TRBV2; j_call: TRBJ2-1; d_call: TRBD2; clone_size: -
cdr3_aa: CAWNTGTAVGFF; cdr3_nt: TGTGCCTGGAACACCGGGACTGCCGTTGGTTTCTTT; v_call: TRBV30; j_call: TRBJ1-1; d_call: -; clone_size: -
cdr3_aa: CASSIPGQGASDTQYF; cdr3_nt: TGTGCCAGTAGTATTCCGGGACAGGGGGCTTCAGATACGCAGTATTTT; v_call: TRBV19; j_call: TRBJ2-3; d_call: TRBD1; clone_size: -
cdr3_aa: CASSNRQGNSVNTEAFF; cdr3_nt: TGTGCCAGCAGTAACCGACAGGGTAACAGCGTGAACACTGAAGCTTTCTTT; v_call: TRBV2; j_call: TRBJ1-1; d_call: TRBD1; clone_size: once
cdr3_aa: CASSLGSAGGQETQYF; cdr3_nt: TGCGCCAGCAGCTTGGGATCGGCAGGGGGACAAGAGACCCAGTACTTC; v_call: TRBV5-1; j_call: TRBJ2-5; d_call: TRBD1; clone_size: -
cdr3_aa: CAWGRSGEQFF; cdr3_nt: TGTGCCTGGGGGAGGTCGGGTGAGCAGTTCTTC; v_call: TRBV30; j_call: TRBJ2-1; d_call: -; clone_size: -
cdr3_aa: CASSLGRGNEKLFF; cdr3_nt: TGCGCCAGCAGCTTGGGCAGGGGAAATGAAAAACTGTTTTTT; v_call: TRBV5-1; j_call: TRBJ1-4; d_call: -; clone_size: -